This TCR beta chain was captured in a study of shared clonotypes between healthy human individuals. Sequencing was performed with immunoSEQ multiplex PCR; in TCRdb, only in-frame clones are kept and a portion is missing. The sample shows about 2.1 million clones, around 93% of them seen only once. Germline CDR1 SQVTM, CDR2 ANQGSEA. Losses at the gene ends were 6 bases for V and 7 bases for J; bases not matched to a gene: 16. The CDR3 runs to 16 residues. Study-level findings and limits: Compared with clonotypes that all four donors shared, non-shared clonotypes had lower generation probabilities.

Naive CD8 cells were CD45RO-negative, positively selected for CCR7, excluding terminally differentiated effector memory CD45RA+ cells. This clone was observed once. The antigen is unknown. The chain combines TRBV29-1 with TRBJ2-7; 12 positions agree with TRBD2. The material sequenced was naive CD8+ T cells from PBMCs. This clonotype originated in a man aged 18 to 30 in good health. Some clones in this sample may be carry-over from other donors' samples. The CDR3 sequence: CSVLRTSGNGIGEQYF. CDR3 nucleotide sequence: TGCAGCGTCCTCAGGACTAGCGGGAATGGTATCGGGGAGCAGTACTTC.